This record concerns one TCR beta chain sequence. The antigen is unknown. This specimen belongs to a study of T cells in Graves' hyperthyroidism and ophthalmopathy. Across the study: Pretreatment peripheral blood was obtained at initial diagnosis. Findings and limits, study-wide: Ophthalmopathy cases were set apart from stable hyperthyroidism by a 13 V-J model.

TCR beta CDR3 region amplification was performed from RNA transcripts. RT-PCR in the first round (using the HTBI primer set) targeted the TCR CDR3. TCRdb reprocessed the multiplex PCR reads via MiXCR and lists one record per CDR3 protein. The sample shows a few hundred thousand distinct CDR3 sequences, 15% to 18% of them seen only once. V was clipped by 5 bases and J by 6 bases, with 17 bases between them. CDR3 length: 14 amino acids. Germline lookup yields CDR1 MNHEY and CDR2 SMNVEV (reference sequence). Sequencing was performed on blood. The gene calls are TRBV27 and TRBJ2-7, with D possibly TRBD1 on 6 matching bases. This receptor was identified in a woman in her 30s with Graves' hyperthyroidism. CDR3 DNA sequence: TGTGCCAGCAGTCCCGGGTATAAGGGGGTCGAGCAGTACTTC. It translates to CASSPGYKGVEQYF.